This paragraph covers one T cell receptor (beta chain) sequence. These data belong to a study of technical replicates of blood from a few donors. There are 13 residues in the CDR3. Germline V lookup: CDR1 GTSNPN, CDR2 SVGIG (reference sequence). V was pared by 2 bases and J by 0 bases, with 4 bases between. The protocol was immunoSEQ multiplex PCR, while the TCRdb copy is restricted to in-frame clones and leaves out a portion. The profile shows about 100,000 clones, around 96% of them singletons. This TCR came from a human donor in good health. The chain employs TRBV30 and TRBJ2-2, with D hard to call. The specimen was T cells isolated from PBMCs. CDR3: CAWSPANTGELFF. For the CDR3, the DNA is TGTGCCTGGAGTCCAGCGAACACCGGGGAGCTGTTTTTT.